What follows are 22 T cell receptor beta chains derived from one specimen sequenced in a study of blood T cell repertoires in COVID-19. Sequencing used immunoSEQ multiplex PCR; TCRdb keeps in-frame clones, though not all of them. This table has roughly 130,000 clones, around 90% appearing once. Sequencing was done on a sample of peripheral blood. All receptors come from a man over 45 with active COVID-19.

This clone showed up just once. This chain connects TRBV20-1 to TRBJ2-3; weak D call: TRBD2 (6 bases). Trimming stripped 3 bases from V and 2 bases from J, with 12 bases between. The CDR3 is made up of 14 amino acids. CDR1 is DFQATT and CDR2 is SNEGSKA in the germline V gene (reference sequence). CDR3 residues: CSASRGLSTDTQYF. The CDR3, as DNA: TGCAGTGCTAGTCGGGGGTTGTCCACAGATACGCAGTATTTT.

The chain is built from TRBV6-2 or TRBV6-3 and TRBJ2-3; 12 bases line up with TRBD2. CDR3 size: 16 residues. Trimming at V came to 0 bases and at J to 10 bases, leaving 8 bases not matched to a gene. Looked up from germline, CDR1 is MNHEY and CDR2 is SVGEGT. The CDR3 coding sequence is TGTGCCAGCAGTTACTCGACTAGCGGGGGTCCGGGGGCGCAGTATTTT. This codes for CASSYSTSGGPGAQYF.

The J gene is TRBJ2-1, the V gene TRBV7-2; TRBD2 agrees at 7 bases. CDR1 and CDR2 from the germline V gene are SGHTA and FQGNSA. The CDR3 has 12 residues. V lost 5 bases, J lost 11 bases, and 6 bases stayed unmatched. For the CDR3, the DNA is TGTGCCAGCAGCGTCCCGGGGGGTAAGCAGTTCTTC. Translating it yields CASSVPGGKQFF.

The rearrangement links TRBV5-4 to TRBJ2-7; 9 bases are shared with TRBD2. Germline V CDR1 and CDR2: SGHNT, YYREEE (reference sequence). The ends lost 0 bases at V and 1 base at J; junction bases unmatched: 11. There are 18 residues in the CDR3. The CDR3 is CASSLEGSGGPGSYEQYF. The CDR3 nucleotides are TGTGCCAGCAGCTTGGAGGGTAGCGGGGGCCCCGGGTCCTACGAGCAGTACTTC.

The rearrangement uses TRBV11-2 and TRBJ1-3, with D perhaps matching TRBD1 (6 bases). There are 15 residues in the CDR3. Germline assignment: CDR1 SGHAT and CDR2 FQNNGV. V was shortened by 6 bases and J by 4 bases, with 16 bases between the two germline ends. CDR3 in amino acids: CASSLLRGSGNTIYF. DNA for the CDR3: TGTGCCAGCAGTCTACTCAGGGGTTCGGGAAACACCATATATTTT.

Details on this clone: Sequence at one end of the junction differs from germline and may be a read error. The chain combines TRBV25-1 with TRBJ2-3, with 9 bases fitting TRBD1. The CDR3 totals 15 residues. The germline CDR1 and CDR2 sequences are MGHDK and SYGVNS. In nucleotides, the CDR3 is TGTGCCAACAGTCCCCGGACAGGGGACGATTCTACGCAGTATTTT. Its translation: CANSPRTGDDSTQYF. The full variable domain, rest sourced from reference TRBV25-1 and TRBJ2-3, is EADIYQTPRYLVIGTGKKITLECSQTMGHDKMYWYQQDPGMELHLIHYSYGVNSTEKGDLSSESTVSRIRTEHFPLTLESARPSHTSQYLCANSPRTGDDSTQYFGPGTRLTVL.

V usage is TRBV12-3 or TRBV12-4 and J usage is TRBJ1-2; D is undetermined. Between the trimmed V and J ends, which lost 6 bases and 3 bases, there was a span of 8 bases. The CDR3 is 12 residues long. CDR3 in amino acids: CASRQTDYGYTF. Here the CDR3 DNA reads TGTGCCAGCAGACAGACGGACTATGGCTACACCTTC.

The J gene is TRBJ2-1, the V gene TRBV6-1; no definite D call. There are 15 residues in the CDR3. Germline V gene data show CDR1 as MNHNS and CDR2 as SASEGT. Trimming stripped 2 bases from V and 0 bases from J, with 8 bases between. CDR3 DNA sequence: TGTGCCAGCAGTGAACAAAGCGTCTCCTACAATGAGCAGTTCTTC. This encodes CASSEQSVSYNEQFF.

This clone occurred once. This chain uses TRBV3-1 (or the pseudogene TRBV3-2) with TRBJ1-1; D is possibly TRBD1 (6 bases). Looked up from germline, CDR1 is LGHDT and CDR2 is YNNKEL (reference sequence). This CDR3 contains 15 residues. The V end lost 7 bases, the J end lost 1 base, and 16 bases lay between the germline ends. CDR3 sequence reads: CASTPASTGNTEAFF. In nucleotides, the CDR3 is TGTGCCAGCACCCCCGCCTCGACAGGGAACACTGAAGCTTTCTTT.

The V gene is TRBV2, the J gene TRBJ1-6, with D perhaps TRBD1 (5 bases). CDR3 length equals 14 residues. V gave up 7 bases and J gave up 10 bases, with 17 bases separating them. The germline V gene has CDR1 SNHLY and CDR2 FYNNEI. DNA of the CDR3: TGTGCCAGCACCCCCCCGGGGGTCCTATCACCCCTCCACTTT. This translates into CASTPPGVLSPLHF.

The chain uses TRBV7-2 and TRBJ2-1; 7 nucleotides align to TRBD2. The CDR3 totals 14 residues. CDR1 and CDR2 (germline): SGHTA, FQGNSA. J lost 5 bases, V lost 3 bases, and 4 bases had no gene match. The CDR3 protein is CASSLRTRNNEQFF. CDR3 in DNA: TGTGCCAGCAGCTTGAGGACTAGAAACAATGAGCAGTTCTTC.

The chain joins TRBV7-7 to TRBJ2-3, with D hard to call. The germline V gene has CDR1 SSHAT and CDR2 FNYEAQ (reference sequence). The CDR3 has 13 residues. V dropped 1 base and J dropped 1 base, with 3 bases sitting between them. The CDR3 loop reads CASSLGRTDTQYF. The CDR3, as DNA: TGTGCCAGCAGCTTAGGGCGCACAGATACGCAGTATTTT.

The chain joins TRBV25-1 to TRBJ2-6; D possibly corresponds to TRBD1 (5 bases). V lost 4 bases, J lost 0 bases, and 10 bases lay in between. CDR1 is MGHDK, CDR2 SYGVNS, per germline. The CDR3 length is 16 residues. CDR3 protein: CASSGGLLSGANVLTF. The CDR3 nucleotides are TGTGCCAGCAGTGGGGGCTTACTCTCTGGGGCCAACGTCCTGACTTTC.

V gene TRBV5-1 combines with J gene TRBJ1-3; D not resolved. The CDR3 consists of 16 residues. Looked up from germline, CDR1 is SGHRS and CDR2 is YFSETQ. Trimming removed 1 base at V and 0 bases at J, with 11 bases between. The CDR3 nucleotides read TGCGCCAGCAGCTTGAACTCTCGGAGCTCTGGAAACACCATATATTTT. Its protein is CASSLNSRSSGNTIYF.

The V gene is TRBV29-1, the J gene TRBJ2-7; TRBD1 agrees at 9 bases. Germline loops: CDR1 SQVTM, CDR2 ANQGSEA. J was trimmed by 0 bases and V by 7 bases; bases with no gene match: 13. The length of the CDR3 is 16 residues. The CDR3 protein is CSATAGGTGSSYEQYF. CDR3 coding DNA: TGCAGCGCGACGGCCGGGGGGACAGGGAGCTCCTACGAGCAGTACTTC.

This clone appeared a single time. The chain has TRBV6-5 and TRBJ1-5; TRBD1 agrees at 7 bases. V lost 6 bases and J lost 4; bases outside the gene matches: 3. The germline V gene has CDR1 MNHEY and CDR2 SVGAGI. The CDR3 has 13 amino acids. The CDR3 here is CASSTDRNQPQHF. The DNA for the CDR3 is TGTGCCAGCAGCACGGACAGGAATCAGCCCCAGCATTTT.

The chain's CDR3 is CASSAGTSALRSNNEQFF. CDR3 in DNA: TGCGCCAGCAGCGCCGGGACTAGTGCCCTCCGAAGTAACAATGAGCAGTTCTTC. The V call is TRBV5-1, the J call TRBJ2-1, with 8 bases fitting TRBD2. The V gene's germline CDR1 is SGHRS and CDR2 YFSETQ. The CDR3 is 18 amino acids. The junction had 17 bases not matched to a gene; V was cut back by 4 bases and J by 5 bases.

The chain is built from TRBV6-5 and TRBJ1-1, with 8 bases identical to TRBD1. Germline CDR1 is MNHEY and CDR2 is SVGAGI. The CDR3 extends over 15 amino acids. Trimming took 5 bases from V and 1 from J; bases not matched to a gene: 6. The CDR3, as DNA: TGTGCCAGCAGTCCCTGGACAGGGAAGAACACTGAAGCTTTCTTT. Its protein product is CASSPWTGKNTEAFF.

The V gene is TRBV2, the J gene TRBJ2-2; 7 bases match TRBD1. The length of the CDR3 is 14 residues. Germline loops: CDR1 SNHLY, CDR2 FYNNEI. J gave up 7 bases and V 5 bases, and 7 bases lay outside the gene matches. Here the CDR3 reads CASSQDRDLGELFF. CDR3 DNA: TGTGCCAGCAGTCAAGACAGGGATCTCGGGGAGCTGTTTTTT.

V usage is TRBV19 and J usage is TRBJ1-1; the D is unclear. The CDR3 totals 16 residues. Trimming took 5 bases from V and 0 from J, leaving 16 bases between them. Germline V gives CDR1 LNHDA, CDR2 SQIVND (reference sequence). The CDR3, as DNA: TGTGCCAGTAGTGCACTCGGGTCCGGTATGAACACTGAAGCTTTCTTT. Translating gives CASSALGSGMNTEAFF.

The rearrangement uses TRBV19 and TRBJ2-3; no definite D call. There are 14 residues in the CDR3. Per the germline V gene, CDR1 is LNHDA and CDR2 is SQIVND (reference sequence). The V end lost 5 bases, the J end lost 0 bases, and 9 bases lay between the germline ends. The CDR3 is CASSPWPSTDTQYF. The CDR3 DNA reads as TGTGCCAGTAGTCCGTGGCCCAGCACAGATACGCAGTATTTT.

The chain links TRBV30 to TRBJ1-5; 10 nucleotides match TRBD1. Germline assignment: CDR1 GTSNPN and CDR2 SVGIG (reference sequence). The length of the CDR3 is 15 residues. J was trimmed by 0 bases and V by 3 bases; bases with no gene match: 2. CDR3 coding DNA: TGTGCCTGGAGGGGACAGGGGAATAGCAATCAGCCCCAGCATTTT. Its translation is CAWRGQGNSNQPQHF.